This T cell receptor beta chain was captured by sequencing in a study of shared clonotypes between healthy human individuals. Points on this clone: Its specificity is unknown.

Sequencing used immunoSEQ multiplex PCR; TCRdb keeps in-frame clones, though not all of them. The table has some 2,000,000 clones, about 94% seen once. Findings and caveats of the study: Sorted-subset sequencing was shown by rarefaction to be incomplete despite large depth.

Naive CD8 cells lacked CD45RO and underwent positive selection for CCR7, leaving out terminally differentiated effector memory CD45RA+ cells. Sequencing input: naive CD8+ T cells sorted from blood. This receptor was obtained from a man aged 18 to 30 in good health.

The CDR3 nucleotides read TGTGCTAGTGGTTTAGTTAGCACAGATACGCAGTATTTT. This encodes CASGLVSTDTQYF. This rearrangement joins TRBV12-5 to TRBJ2-3; unclear D gene. The CDR3 loop spans 13 amino acids. V dropped 3 bases and J dropped 0 bases, with 4 bases sitting between them. Germline CDR1 LGHNT, CDR2 FRNRAP.